The T cell receptor beta chain described here comes from a study of shared clonotypes between healthy human individuals. At the level of the study: Participating donors consisted of two women and a few men aged 18 to 49. Researchers assigned three CD4 naive, three CD4 memory, two CD8 naive and one CD8 memory plate to each donor.

The V gene's germline CDR1 is SGDLS and CDR2 YYNGEE. CDR3 size: 16 residues. Trimming shortened V by 0 bases and J by 1 base, and 12 bases separated the two germline ends. TCRdb's table, derived via immunoSEQ multiplex PCR, lists solely in-frame clones and lacks some. The profile covers about 2 million clones, with about 95% appearing a single time and 0.1% to 0.15% taken by the ten largest. A single count supports this clone. V usage is TRBV9 and J usage is TRBJ2-3, with D perhaps matching TRBD2 (5 bases). This TCR came from a young man in good health. Sample: naive CD4+ T cells sorted from blood. This sample's subset: CD45RA+ positively selected. CDR3 residues: CASSVGLGERTDTQYF. DNA for the CDR3: TGTGCCAGCAGCGTAGGCTTGGGAGAGCGCACAGATACGCAGTATTTT. Combining the CDR3 with reference TRBV9 and TRBJ2-3 gives the whole variable domain DSGVTQTPKHLITATGQRVTLRCSPRSGDLSVYWYQQSLDQGLQFLIQYYNGEERAKGNILERFSAQQFPDLHSELNLSSLELGDSALYFCASSVGLGERTDTQYFGPGTRLTVL.